The subject of this entry is one TCR beta chain. Its antigen remains unidentified. The CDR3 spans 14 residues. Germline V CDR1 and CDR2: MDHEN, SYDVKM. This sample is part of a study of monozygotic twins with inflammatory bowel disease. Template switching added UMIs carrying a 6-nucleotide sample barcode. TCRdb re-called the 5' RACE reads and gives one entry per CDR3 protein, without DNA. The sample data list about 160,000 distinct CDR3 sequences. Overall study results and limits: Subtypes among T cells remained indistinguishable.

The sequenced material came from blood. The receptor was derived from a human donor with ulcerative colitis or Crohn's disease, or a healthy co-twin of an affected twin (not recorded which). The V call is TRBV28, the J call TRBJ2-7. This CDR3 reads CASISAGRSYEQYF.